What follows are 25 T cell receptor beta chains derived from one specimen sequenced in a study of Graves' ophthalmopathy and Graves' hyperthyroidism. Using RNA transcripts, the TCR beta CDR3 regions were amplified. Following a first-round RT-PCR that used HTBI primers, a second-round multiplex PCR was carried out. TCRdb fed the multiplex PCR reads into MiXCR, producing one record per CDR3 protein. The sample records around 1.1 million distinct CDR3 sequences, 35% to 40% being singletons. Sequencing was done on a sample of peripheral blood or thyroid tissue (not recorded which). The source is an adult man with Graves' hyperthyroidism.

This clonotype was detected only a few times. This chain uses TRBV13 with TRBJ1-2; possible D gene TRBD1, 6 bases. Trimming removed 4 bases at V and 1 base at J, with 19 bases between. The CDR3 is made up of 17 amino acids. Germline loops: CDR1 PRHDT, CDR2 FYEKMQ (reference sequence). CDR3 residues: CASSSNGGLVNNYGYTF. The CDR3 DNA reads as TGTGCCAGCAGCTCCAACGGGGGCCTGGTGAATAACTATGGCTACACCTTC.

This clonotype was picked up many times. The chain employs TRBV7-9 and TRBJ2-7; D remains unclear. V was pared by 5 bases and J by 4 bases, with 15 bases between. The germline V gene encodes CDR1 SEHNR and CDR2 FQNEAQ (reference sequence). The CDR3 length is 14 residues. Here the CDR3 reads CASSPEAEQYEQYF. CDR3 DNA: TGTGCCAGCAGCCCCGAGGCAGAACAGTACGAGCAGTACTTC.

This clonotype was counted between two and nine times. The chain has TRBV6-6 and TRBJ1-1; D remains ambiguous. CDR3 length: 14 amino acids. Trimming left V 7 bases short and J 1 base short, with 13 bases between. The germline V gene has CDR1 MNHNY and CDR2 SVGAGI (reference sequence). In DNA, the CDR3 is TGTGCCAGCACCCGCAACCCTTCGAACACTGAAGCTTTCTTT. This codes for CASTRNPSNTEAFF.

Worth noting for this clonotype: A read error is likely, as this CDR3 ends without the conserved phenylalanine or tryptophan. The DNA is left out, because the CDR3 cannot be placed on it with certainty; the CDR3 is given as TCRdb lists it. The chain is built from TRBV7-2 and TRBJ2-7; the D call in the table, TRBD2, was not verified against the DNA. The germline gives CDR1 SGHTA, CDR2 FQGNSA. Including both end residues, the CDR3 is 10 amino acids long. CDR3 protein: CASSSTSGIT.

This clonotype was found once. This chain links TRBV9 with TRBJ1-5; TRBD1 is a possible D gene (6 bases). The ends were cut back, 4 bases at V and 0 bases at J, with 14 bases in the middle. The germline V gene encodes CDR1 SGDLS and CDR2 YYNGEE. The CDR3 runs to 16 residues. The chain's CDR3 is CASSFDPGASNQPQHF. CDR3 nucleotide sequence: TGTGCCAGCAGCTTCGACCCAGGGGCTAGCAATCAGCCCCAGCATTTT.

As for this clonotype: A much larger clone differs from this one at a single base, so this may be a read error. CDR3 sequence reads: CASSPETNTGELFF. CDR3 nucleotide sequence: TGTGCCAGCAGTCCGGAGACGAACACCGGGGAGCTGTTTTTT. The V and J genes are TRBV12-3 or TRBV12-4 and TRBJ2-2; D uncertain. The length of the CDR3 is 14 residues. The V and J ends lost 5 bases and 0 bases respectively, with 7 bases between them.

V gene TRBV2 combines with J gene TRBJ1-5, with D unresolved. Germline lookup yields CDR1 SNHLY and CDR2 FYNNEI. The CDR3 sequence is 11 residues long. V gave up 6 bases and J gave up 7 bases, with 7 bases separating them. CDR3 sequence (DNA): TGTGCCAGCAGGGACGACCAGCCCCAGCATTTT. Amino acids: CASRDDQPQHF.

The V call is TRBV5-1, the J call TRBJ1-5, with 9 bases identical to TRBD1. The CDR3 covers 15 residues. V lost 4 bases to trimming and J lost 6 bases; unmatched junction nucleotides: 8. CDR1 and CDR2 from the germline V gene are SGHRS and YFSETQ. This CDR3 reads CASSVVGGQGQPQHF. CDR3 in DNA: TGCGCCAGCAGCGTCGTCGGGGGACAGGGTCAGCCCCAGCATTTT.

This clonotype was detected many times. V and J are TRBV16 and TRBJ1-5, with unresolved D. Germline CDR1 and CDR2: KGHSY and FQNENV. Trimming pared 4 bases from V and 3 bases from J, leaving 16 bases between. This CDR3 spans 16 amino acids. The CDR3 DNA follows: TGTGCCAGCAGCCGACACGTCGGGCAGAACAATCAGCCCCAGCATTTT. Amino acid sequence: CASSRHVGQNNQPQHF.

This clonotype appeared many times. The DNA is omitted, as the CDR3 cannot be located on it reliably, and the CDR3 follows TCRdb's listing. The CDR3 sequence is CACSARHQETQYF. The chain uses TRBV2 and TRBJ2-5. Germline CDR1 SNHLY, CDR2 FYNNEI. Including both end residues, the CDR3 is 13 amino acids long.

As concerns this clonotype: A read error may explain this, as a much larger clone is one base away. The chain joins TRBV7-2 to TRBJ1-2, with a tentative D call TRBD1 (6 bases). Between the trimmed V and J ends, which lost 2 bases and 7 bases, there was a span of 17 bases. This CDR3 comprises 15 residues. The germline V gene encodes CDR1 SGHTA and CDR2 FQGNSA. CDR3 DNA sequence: TGTGCCAGCAGCTTAACGGGAGGGGGTAGTGGTGGCTACACCTTC. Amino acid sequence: CASSLTGGGSGGYTF.

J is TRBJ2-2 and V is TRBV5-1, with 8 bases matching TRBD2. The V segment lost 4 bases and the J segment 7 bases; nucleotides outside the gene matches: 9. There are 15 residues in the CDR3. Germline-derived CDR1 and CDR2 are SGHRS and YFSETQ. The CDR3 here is CASSPPGLEVGELFF. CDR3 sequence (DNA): TGCGCCAGCAGCCCCCCGGGACTAGAGGTCGGGGAGCTGTTTTTT.

The CDR3 coding sequence is TGTGCCACCAGCAGACCCCGAGACAGGCCGCAGTATTTT. Protein: CATSRPRDRPQYF. The chain links TRBV15 to TRBJ2-3; the D gene is possibly TRBD1 (6 bases). This CDR3 has 13 residues. V was shortened by 2 bases and J by 10 bases, with 13 bases between the two germline ends. Germline loops: CDR1 LNHNV, CDR2 YYDKDF (reference sequence).

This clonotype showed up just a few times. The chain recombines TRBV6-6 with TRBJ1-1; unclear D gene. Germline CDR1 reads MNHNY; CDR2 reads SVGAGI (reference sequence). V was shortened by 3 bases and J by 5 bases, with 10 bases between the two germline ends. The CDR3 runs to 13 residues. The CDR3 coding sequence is TGTGCCAGCAGTTATGCGGAAGAAACTGAAGCTTTCTTT. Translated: CASSYAEETEAFF.

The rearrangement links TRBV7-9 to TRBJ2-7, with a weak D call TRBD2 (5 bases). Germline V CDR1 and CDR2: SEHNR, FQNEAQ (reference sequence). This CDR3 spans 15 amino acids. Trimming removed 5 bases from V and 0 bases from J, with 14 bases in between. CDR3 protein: CASSSQRAVSYEQYF. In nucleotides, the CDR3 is TGTGCCAGCAGCAGCCAGCGAGCGGTCTCCTACGAGCAGTACTTC.

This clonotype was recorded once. The CDR3 region has the DNA TGTGCCATCAGTATAACAGAAAACACTGAAGCTTTCTTT. Its translation is CAISITENTEAFF. The chain carries TRBV10-3 and TRBJ1-1; D is unclear. CDR1 ENHRY and CDR2 SYGVKD come from the germline V gene. This CDR3 contains 13 residues. Trimming left V 5 bases short and J 2 bases short, with 9 bases between.

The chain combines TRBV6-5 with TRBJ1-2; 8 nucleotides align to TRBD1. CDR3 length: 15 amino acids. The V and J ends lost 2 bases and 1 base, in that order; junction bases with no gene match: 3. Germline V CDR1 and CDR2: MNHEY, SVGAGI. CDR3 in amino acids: CASSYRQGNNYGYTF. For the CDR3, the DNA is TGTGCCAGCAGTTACCGACAGGGGAATAACTATGGCTACACCTTC.

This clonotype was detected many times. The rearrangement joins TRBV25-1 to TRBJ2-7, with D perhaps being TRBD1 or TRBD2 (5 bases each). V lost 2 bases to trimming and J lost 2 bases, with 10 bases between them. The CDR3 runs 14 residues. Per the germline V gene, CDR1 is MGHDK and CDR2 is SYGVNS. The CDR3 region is CASSEPGRAYEQYF. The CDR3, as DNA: TGTGCCAGCAGTGAACCGGGACGGGCCTACGAGCAGTACTTC.

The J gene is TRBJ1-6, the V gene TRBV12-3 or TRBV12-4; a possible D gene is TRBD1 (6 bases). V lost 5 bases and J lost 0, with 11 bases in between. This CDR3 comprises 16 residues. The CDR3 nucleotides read TGTGCCAGCAGTCCCGGGGGCAGCTCCTATAATTCACCCCTCCACTTT. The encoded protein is CASSPGGSSYNSPLHF.

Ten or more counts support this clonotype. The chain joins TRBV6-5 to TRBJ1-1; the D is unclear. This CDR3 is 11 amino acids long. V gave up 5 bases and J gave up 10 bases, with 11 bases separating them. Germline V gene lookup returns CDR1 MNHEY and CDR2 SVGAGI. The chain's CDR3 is CASSEYVVAFF. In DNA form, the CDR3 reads TGTGCCAGCAGTGAATATGTCGTAGCTTTCTTT.

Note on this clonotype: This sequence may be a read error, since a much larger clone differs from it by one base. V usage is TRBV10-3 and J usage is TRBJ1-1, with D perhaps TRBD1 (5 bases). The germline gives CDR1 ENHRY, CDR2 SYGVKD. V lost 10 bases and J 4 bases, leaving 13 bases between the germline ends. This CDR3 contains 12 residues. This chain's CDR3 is CASRERSTEAFF. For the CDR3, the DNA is TGTGCCAGCAGGGAAAGGAGCACTGAAGCTTTCTTT.

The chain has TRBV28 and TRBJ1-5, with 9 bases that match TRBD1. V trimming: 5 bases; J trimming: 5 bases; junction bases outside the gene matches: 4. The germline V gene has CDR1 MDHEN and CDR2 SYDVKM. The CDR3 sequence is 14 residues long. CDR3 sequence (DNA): TGTGCCAGCAGTGCGAGGGACAGGGATCAGCCCCAGCATTTT. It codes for CASSARDRDQPQHF.

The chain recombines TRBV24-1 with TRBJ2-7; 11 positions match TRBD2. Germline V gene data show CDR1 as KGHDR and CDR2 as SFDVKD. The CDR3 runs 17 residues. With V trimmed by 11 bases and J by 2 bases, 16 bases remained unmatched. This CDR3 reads CASSQDRGTSGAYEQYF. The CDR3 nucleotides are TGTGCCAGCAGCCAAGATAGGGGGACTAGCGGAGCCTACGAGCAGTACTTC.

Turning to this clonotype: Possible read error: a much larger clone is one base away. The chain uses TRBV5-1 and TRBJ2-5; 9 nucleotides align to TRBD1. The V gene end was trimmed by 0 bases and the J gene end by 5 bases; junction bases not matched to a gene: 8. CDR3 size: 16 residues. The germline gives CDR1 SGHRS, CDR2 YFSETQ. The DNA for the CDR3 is TGCGCCAGCAGCTTGGCCTGGACAGGGGATTCGGAGACCCAGTACTTC. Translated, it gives CASSLAWTGDSETQYF.

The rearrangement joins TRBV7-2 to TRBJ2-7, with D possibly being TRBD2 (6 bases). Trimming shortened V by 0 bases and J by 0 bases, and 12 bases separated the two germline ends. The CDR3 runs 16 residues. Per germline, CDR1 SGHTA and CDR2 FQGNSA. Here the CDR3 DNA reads TGTGCCAGCAGCTTAGCGGGAGGTGTAAGCTCCTACGAGCAGTACTTC. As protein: CASSLAGGVSSYEQYF.